This T cell receptor beta chain emerged from a study of Ad26.COV2.S vaccination and SARS-CoV-2 variants. Overall study findings and caveats: The TCR-based breadth and depth measures might underestimate overall T cell responses.

The germline CDR1 and CDR2 sequences are MNHEY and SMNVEV (reference sequence). CDR3 length equals 13 residues. Trimming shortened V by 0 bases and J by 0 bases, and 3 bases separated the two germline ends. This sample's treatment: around 19 received Ad26.COV2.S at low or high dose, single or two shots; a few received placebo; per-sample allocation not given. Samples analyzed were those drawn on day 63 after the first vaccine or placebo injection. Points on this clone: Its antigen is unknown. Other nucleotide sequences from this sample produce the same CDR3.

Sequencing used immunoSEQ multiplex PCR; TCRdb keeps in-frame clones, though not all of them. The top ten clones hold 1.5% to 2% of a sample with a few hundred thousand clones, around 92% of them seen once. Specimen: peripheral blood, collected in a trial of Ad26.COV2.S vaccine versus placebo. The sequence was collected from a person aged 18-60 years who received the Ad26.COV2.S COVID-19 vaccine or a placebo. V gene TRBV27 combines with J gene TRBJ2-7; no clear D. The CDR3 bases are TGTGCCAGCAGTTTATCCGCCTCCTACGAGCAGTACTTC. This sequence encodes CASSLSASYEQYF.